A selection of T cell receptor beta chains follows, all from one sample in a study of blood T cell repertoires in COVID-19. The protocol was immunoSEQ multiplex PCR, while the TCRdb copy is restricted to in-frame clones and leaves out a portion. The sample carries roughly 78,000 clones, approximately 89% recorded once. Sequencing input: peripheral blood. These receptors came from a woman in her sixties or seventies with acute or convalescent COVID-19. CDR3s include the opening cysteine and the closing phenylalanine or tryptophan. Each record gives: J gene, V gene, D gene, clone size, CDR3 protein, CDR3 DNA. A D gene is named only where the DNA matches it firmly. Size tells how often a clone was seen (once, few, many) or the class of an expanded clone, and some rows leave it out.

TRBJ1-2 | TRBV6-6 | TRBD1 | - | CASSSLGQEEGYGYTF | TGTGCCAGCAGTTCCCTCGGACAGGAGGAGGGCTATGGCTACACCTTC
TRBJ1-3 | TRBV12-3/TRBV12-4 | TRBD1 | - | CASDRAGNTIYF | TGTGCCAGCGACAGGGCTGGAAACACCATATATTTT
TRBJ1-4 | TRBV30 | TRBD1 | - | CAWRDPRQGLEKLFF | TGTGCCTGGAGAGACCCTCGACAGGGTCTCGAAAAACTGTTTTTT
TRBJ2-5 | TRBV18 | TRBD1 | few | CASSPVGTGATGETQYF | TGTGCCAGCTCACCGGTTGGGACAGGGGCGACCGGGGAGACCCAGTACTTC
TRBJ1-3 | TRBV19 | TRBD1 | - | CASGDPGTGGGNTIYF | TGTGCCAGTGGAGACCCCGGGACAGGGGGTGGAAACACCATATATTTT
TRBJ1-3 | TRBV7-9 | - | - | CASSPTTGLLGNTIYF | TGTGCCAGCAGCCCCACGACGGGACTACTTGGAAACACCATATATTTT
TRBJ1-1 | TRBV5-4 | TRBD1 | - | CASSLGTGRAFF | TGTGCCAGCAGCTTGGGGACAGGGAGAGCTTTCTTT
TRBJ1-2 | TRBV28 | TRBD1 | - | CATGQGAYYGYTF | TGTGCCACCGGACAGGGGGCTTACTATGGCTACACCTTC
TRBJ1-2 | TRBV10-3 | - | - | CAISDPPGGDGYGYTF | TGTGCCATCAGTGACCCTCCTGGGGGGGACGGCTATGGCTACACCTTC
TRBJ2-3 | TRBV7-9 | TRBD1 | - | CASTKTGGGADTQYF | TGTGCCAGCACCAAGACAGGGGGGGGAGCAGATACGCAGTATTTT
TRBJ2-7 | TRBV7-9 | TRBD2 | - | CASSGGTSGNEQYF | TGTGCCAGCAGCGGTGGGACTAGCGGCAACGAGCAGTACTTC
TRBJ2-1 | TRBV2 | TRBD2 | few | CASRKPPGLAGGPGNEQFF | TGTGCCAGCAGGAAGCCCCCGGGACTAGCGGGGGGGCCGGGGAATGAGCAGTTCTTC
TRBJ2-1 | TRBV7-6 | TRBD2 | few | CASSRRGAGGPSNEQFF | TGTGCCAGCAGCCGGCGGGGAGCGGGGGGGCCTAGCAATGAGCAGTTCTTC
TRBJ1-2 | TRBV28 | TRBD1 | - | CASQTPDRGGENYGYTF | TGTGCCAGCCAAACCCCTGACAGGGGAGGAGAAAACTATGGCTACACCTTC
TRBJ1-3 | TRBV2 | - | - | CASSEAARAGNTIYF | TGTGCCAGCAGTGAAGCAGCGAGGGCTGGAAACACCATATATTTT
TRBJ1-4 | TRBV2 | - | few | CASSAETEKLFF | TGTGCCAGCAGCGCGGAGACTGAAAAACTGTTTTTT
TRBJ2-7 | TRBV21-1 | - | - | CASSKPLAGFPYEQYF | TGTGCCAGCAGCAAACCCTTAGCGGGGTTTCCCTACGAGCAGTACTTC
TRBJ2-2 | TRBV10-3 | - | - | CAISESASQAGELFF | TGTGCCATCAGTGAATCGGCGAGCCAGGCCGGGGAGCTGTTTTTT
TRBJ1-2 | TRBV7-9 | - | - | CASSSSVTAYGYTF | TGTGCCAGCAGCTCAAGCGTGACAGCCTATGGCTACACCTTC
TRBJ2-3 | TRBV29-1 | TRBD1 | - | CSIGTGAADTQYF | TGCAGCATTGGGACAGGGGCCGCAGATACGCAGTATTTT
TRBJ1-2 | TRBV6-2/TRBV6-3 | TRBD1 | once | CASSYGAGGLDGYTF | TGTGCCAGCAGTTACGGGGCAGGGGGCTTGGATGGCTACACCTTC
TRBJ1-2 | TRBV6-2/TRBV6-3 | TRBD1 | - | CASSPGTVRTYGYTF | TGTGCCAGCAGCCCCGGGACAGTACGAACCTATGGCTACACCTTC
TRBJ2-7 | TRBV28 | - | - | CASSFGSESSYEQYF | TGTGCCAGCAGTTTTGGTAGCGAGAGCTCCTACGAGCAGTACTTC
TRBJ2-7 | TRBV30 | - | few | CAWSTQGYEQYF | TGTGCCTGGAGCACTCAGGGCTACGAGCAGTACTTC
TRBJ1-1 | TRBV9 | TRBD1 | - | CASSVSGTGGSEAFF | TGTGCCAGCAGCGTCTCAGGGACAGGGGGCTCTGAAGCTTTCTTT
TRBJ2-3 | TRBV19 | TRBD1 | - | CASSTLGQGRTDTQYF | TGTGCCAGTAGTACGCTCGGACAGGGACGCACAGATACGCAGTATTTT
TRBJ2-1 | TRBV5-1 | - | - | CASSLRQSPNEQFF | TGCGCCAGCAGCTTGCGCCAGTCTCCCAATGAGCAGTTCTTC
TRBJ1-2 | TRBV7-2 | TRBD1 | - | CASRGTELYGYTF | TGTGCCAGCAGAGGGACAGAACTCTATGGCTACACCTTC
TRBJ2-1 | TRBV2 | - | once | CASSAGGAYNEQFF | TGTGCCAGCAGTGCGGGCGGGGCCTACAATGAGCAGTTCTTC
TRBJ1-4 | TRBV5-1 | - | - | CASSLVSQVRKEKLFF | TGCGCCAGCAGCTTGGTTTCGCAGGTTCGGAAAGAAAAACTGTTTTTT
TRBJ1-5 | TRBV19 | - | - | CASSWDGGVQPQHF | TGTGCCAGTAGTTGGGACGGGGGAGTGCAGCCCCAGCATTTT
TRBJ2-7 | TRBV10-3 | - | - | CAISESISYEQYF | TGTGCCATCAGTGAGTCCATCTCCTACGAGCAGTACTTC
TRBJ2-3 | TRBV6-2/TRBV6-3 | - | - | CASSLAEDTQYF | TGTGCCAGCAGCCTAGCTGAAGATACGCAGTATTTT